The source of this T cell receptor beta chain is a study of control samples from healthy donors and cancer patients. Libraries were prepared by immunoSEQ multiplex PCR; TCRdb keeps only in-frame clonotypes and omits some of them. The sample has 40,000 to 55,000 clones; roughly 92% are singletons. The J segment lost 3 bases and the V segment lost 0 bases, leaving 10 bases of the junction unmatched. Germline CDR1 SGHRS, CDR2 YFSETQ. CDR3 length: 18 amino acids. The clonotype was recovered from a woman aged 45-60 years with head and neck cancer. Sequencing was carried out using PBMCs. V usage is TRBV5-1 and J usage is TRBJ1-1; 11 bases map to TRBD1. Written as DNA, the CDR3 is TGCGCCAGCAGCTTGGCCGGACAGGGGGCAGGGGCTTACACTGAAGCTTTCTTT. Translating it yields CASSLAGQGAGAYTEAFF.